What follows are 2 T cell receptor beta chains derived from one specimen sequenced in a study of spatial heterogeneity in lung cancer. TCRdb passed the 5' RACE reads through MiXCR, listing each CDR3 protein once. In the table there are around 98,000 distinct CDR3 sequences, approximately 19% of which are singletons. Time point indicated: blood at routine non-recurrence follow-up after resection. The sequences come from PBMCs, collected at follow-up. The origin of the receptors is a male donor with early-stage non-small cell lung cancer.

This chain joins TRBV12-3 or TRBV12-4 and TRBJ2-3, with D perhaps matching TRBD1 or TRBD2 (5 bases each). V lost 5 bases, J lost 1 base, and 16 bases lay in between. The CDR3 contains 16 residues. Here the CDR3 DNA reads TGTGCCAGCAGTGTCCTTAGGCTGGGGGGCACAGATACGCAGTATTTT. It codes for CASSVLRLGGTDTQYF.

Here the CDR3 reads CATSETVSTDTQYF. The CDR3 region has the DNA TGTGCCACCAGTGAAACCGTTAGCACAGATACGCAGTATTTT. V and J are TRBV24-1 and TRBJ2-3, with unresolved D. Trimming pared 4 bases from V and 0 bases from J, leaving 7 bases between. The length of the CDR3 is 14 residues. Germline V lookup: CDR1 KGHDR, CDR2 SFDVKD.